Each of the 30 T cell receptor beta chains below was sequenced from the same sample in a study of tumor-infiltrating lymphocytes in localized non-small cell lung cancer. TCRdb's table, derived via immunoSEQ multiplex PCR, lists solely in-frame clones and lacks some. The sample contains about 15,000 clones, around 82% of which appear only once. Specimen: lung tumor tissue. Source of these receptors: a human donor with non-small cell lung cancer.

The rearrangement links TRBV7-3 to TRBJ2-5; 9 bases line up with TRBD1. J was trimmed by 5 bases and V by 5 bases; bases with no gene match: 3. This CDR3 spans 13 amino acids. From germline, CDR1 is SGHTA and CDR2 FQGTGA. This CDR3 reads CASSRDRDETQYF. Written as DNA, the CDR3 is TGTGCCAGCAGCCGGGACAGGGATGAGACCCAGTACTTC.

The chain couples TRBV28 to TRBJ2-7, with 7 bases that match TRBD2. With 7 bases clipped from V and 0 bases from J, the junction kept 9 bases outside the gene matches. There are 15 residues in the CDR3. The germline CDR1 and CDR2 sequences are MDHEN and SYDVKM. CDR3 sequence: CASIPRGVTSYEQYF. CDR3 in DNA: TGTGCCAGCATCCCTCGGGGGGTAACCTCCTACGAGCAGTACTTC.

V usage is TRBV7-9 and J usage is TRBJ2-1; TRBD1 matches at 7 bases. The junction had 4 bases not matched to a gene; V was cut back by 2 bases and J by 3 bases. The germline CDR1 and CDR2 sequences are SEHNR and FQNEAQ (reference sequence). The CDR3 is 15 amino acids. Here the CDR3 DNA reads TGTGCCAGCAGCTTACGGGGACAGCTCTACAATGAGCAGTTCTTC. Amino acids: CASSLRGQLYNEQFF.

The rearrangement links TRBV19 to TRBJ1-1; D unresolved. Trimming removed 1 base from V and 6 bases from J, with 6 bases in between. Germline CDR1 reads LNHDA; CDR2 reads SQIVND (reference sequence). CDR3 length equals 12 residues. CDR3 sequence: CASSIGLAEAFF. The CDR3 coding sequence is TGTGCCAGTAGTATAGGGCTGGCTGAAGCTTTCTTT. Drawing the rest from reference TRBV19 and TRBJ1-1, the complete variable domain is DGGITQSPKYLFRKEGQNVTLSCEQNLNHDAMYWYRQDPGQGLRLIYYSQIVNDFQKGDIAEGYSVSREKKESFPLTVTSAQKNPTAFYLCASSIGLAEAFFGQGTRLTVV.

This chain connects TRBV4-2 to TRBJ2-7; D is possibly TRBD1 or TRBD2 (5 bases each). Germline CDR1 reads LGHNA; CDR2 reads YNFKEQ. The ends were cut back, 9 bases at V and 3 bases at J, with 12 bases in the middle. This CDR3 has 12 amino acids. CDR3 in amino acids: CARPGRFYEQYF. The CDR3 bases are TGTGCCAGGCCGGGACGGTTCTACGAGCAGTACTTC.

A few counts support this clone. V usage is TRBV7-8 and J usage is TRBJ2-3, with TRBD1 as a possible D gene (6 bases). CDR1 and CDR2 from the germline V gene are SGHVS and FQNEAQ. There are 15 residues in the CDR3. V shed 5 bases and J shed 2 bases, with 14 bases lying between them. The CDR3 DNA is TGTGCCAGCAGCAGAATACAGGGTTTCACAGATACGCAGTATTTT. Translation: CASSRIQGFTDTQYF. Full variable domain (outside the CDR3, taken from reference TRBV7-8 and TRBJ2-3): GAGVSQSPRYKVAKRGQDVALRCDPISGHVSLFWYQQALGQGPEFLTYFQNEAQLDKSGLPSDRFFAERPEGSVSTLKIQRTQQEDSAVYLCASSRIQGFTDTQYFGPGTRLTVL.

The rearrangement joins TRBV10-3 to TRBJ2-1; 8 positions match TRBD2. The CDR3 runs 14 residues. J lost 3 bases, V lost 6 bases, and 4 bases had no gene match. Germline CDR1 and CDR2: ENHRY and SYGVKD. In nucleotides, the CDR3 is TGTGCCATCAGAGAGACTAGCGACTACAATGAGCAGTTCTTC. This gives the protein CAIRETSDYNEQFF.

This chain links TRBV5-4 with TRBJ1-2, with a possible D match to TRBD1 (5 bases). This CDR3 contains 15 residues. Germline V CDR1 and CDR2: SGHNT, YYREEE (reference sequence). V lost 0 bases to trimming and J lost 6 bases, with 15 bases between them. This chain's CDR3 is CASSLAPFMGDGYTF. Here the CDR3 DNA reads TGTGCCAGCAGCTTGGCCCCGTTTATGGGGGATGGCTACACCTTC. The complete variable domain, with remaining parts taken from reference TRBV5-4 and TRBJ1-2, reads ETGVTQSPTHLIKTRGQQVTLRCSSQSGHNTVSWYQQALGQGPQFIFQYYREEENGRGNFPPRFSGLQFPNYSSELNVNALELDDSALYLCASSLAPFMGDGYTFGSGTRLTVV.

The chain uses TRBV30 and TRBJ2-1; TRBD2 agrees at 11 bases. With 3 bases clipped from V and 9 bases from J, the junction kept 13 bases outside the gene matches. The germline V gene has CDR1 GTSNPN and CDR2 SVGIG (reference sequence). The CDR3 has 16 amino acids. CDR3 loop: CAWSPSLSGGAGEQFF. The DNA for the CDR3 is TGTGCCTGGAGCCCCTCCCTTAGCGGGGGGGCTGGTGAGCAGTTCTTC.

V usage is TRBV19 and J usage is TRBJ2-5; 8 nucleotides align to TRBD1. The J call is in doubt because the DNA end fits TRBJ2-7 better. The CDR3 contains 14 residues. Germline CDR1 is LNHDA and CDR2 is SQIVND (reference sequence). CDR3 DNA: TGTGCCAGTAGTCCCCGGACAGGGTTGAACGAGCAGTACTTC. The encoded protein is CASSPRTGLNEQYF.

This chain uses TRBV30 with TRBJ1-2; 7 bases agree with TRBD1. The CDR3 totals 13 residues. Germline lookup yields CDR1 GTSNPN and CDR2 SVGIG (reference sequence). V lost 0 bases and J lost 6; bases outside the gene matches: 4. The CDR3 sequence is CAWSVQGNHGYTF. Written as DNA, the CDR3 is TGTGCCTGGAGTGTACAGGGGAACCATGGCTACACCTTC.

The gene calls are TRBV29-1 and TRBJ1-2; D might be TRBD1 (6 bases). The CDR3 extends over 14 amino acids. Germline V gene sequence: CDR1 SQVTM, CDR2 ANQGSEA. Trimming removed 7 bases at V and 8 bases at J, with 23 bases between. The CDR3 is CSAAPVTGGEGYTF. CDR3 in DNA: TGCAGCGCCGCACCCGTGACAGGAGGGGAAGGCTACACCTTC.

The chain is built from TRBV9 and TRBJ1-5; D ambiguous. Germline V CDR1 and CDR2: SGDLS, YYNGEE. The length of the CDR3 is 14 residues. Trimming removed 6 bases at V and 1 base at J, with 11 bases between. The CDR3 spells CASTVGDSNQPQHF. The CDR3 nucleotides read TGTGCCAGCACCGTGGGCGACAGCAATCAGCCCCAGCATTTT. Using reference TRBV9 and TRBJ1-5 for the parts outside the CDR3, the full variable domain is DSGVTQTPKHLITATGQRVTLRCSPRSGDLSVYWYQQSLDQGLQFLIQYYNGEERAKGNILERFSAQQFPDLHSELNLSSLELGDSALYFCASTVGDSNQPQHFGDGTRLSIL.

Worth noting for this clone: This same CDR3 is encoded by further DNA sequences in the sample. The chain has TRBV5-1 and TRBJ1-1; 8 bases fit TRBD1. The germline V gene has CDR1 SGHRS and CDR2 YFSETQ. The CDR3 is made up of 14 amino acids. Losses at the gene ends were 4 bases for V and 2 bases for J; bases not matched to a gene: 4. The CDR3 DNA sequence: TGCGCCAGCAGCCCCGGGACAGGTAACACTGAAGCTTTCTTT. Protein product: CASSPGTGNTEAFF.

This sequence joins TRBV5-1 and TRBJ2-2; D may be TRBD2 (6 bases). The CDR3 sequence is 14 residues long. Germline V gives CDR1 SGHRS, CDR2 YFSETQ. V shed 4 bases and J shed 4 bases, with 11 bases lying between them. The CDR3 spells CASSRTGSTGELFF. The CDR3 coding sequence is TGCGCCAGCAGCCGTACCGGGAGCACCGGGGAGCTGTTTTTT.

The CDR3 loop is CASSSGDFYNSPLHF. The CDR3 DNA reads as TGCGCCAGCAGCTCAGGAGACTTCTATAATTCACCCCTCCACTTT. This sequence joins TRBV5-1 and TRBJ1-6; D gene ambiguous. The V end lost 3 bases, the J end lost 3 bases, and 10 bases lay between the germline ends. This CDR3 is 15 amino acids long. The germline V gene has CDR1 SGHRS and CDR2 YFSETQ.

The table lists this clone with a few counts. The V and J genes are TRBV19 and TRBJ1-5; 9 bases line up with TRBD1. With V trimmed by 6 bases and J by 2 bases, 2 bases remained unmatched. Germline-derived CDR1 and CDR2 are LNHDA and SQIVND (reference sequence). The CDR3 runs to 14 residues. In DNA form, the CDR3 reads TGTGCCAGTAGGCGGACAGGGGGCAATCAGCCCCAGCATTTT. This sequence encodes CASRRTGGNQPQHF.

In this sample, this clone turned up a few times. The gene calls are TRBV5-4 and TRBJ1-1; D gene ambiguous. Trimming took off 3 bases at V and 5 bases at J, with 8 bases between the two ends. The CDR3 contains 12 residues. In germline, CDR1 is SGHNT, CDR2 YYREEE (reference sequence). CDR3 in amino acids: CASSYGRTEAFF. DNA for the CDR3: TGTGCCAGCAGCTATGGACGGACTGAAGCTTTCTTT.

CDR3 loop: CASSIQKGVGANVLTF. CDR3 sequence (DNA): TGTGCCAGTAGTATTCAAAAAGGGGTAGGGGCCAACGTCCTGACTTTC. This chain uses TRBV19 with TRBJ2-6, with a tentative D call TRBD1 (5 bases). V lost 3 bases and J 4 bases, leaving 13 bases between the germline ends. The CDR3 runs to 16 residues. The germline V gene has CDR1 LNHDA and CDR2 SQIVND (reference sequence).

The chain employs TRBV7-9 and TRBJ2-1, with no clear D. Trimming removed 5 bases at V and 5 bases at J, with 10 bases between. CDR3 length equals 13 residues. In germline, CDR1 is SEHNR, CDR2 FQNEAQ (reference sequence). The CDR3 is CASSLGRDNEQFF. The DNA of the CDR3 is TGTGCCAGCAGCCTCGGACGGGACAATGAGCAGTTCTTC.

J is TRBJ2-5 and V is TRBV5-1; perhaps TRBD2 as D (6 bases). This CDR3 region has 16 residues. V lost 0 bases, J lost 5 bases, and 17 bases lay in between. Germline CDR1 SGHRS, CDR2 YFSETQ. In DNA, the CDR3 is TGCGCCAGCAGCTTGGCCCGGGGGTCCCCTGGGGAGACCCAGTACTTC. Protein sequence: CASSLARGSPGETQYF.

This chain connects TRBV19 to TRBJ2-1, with D possibly matching TRBD2 (6 bases). CDR3 length equals 14 residues. Trimming pared 2 bases from V and 3 bases from J, leaving 8 bases between. Germline lookup yields CDR1 LNHDA and CDR2 SQIVND (reference sequence). The CDR3 reads CASSISDYYNEQFF. As DNA, the CDR3 is TGTGCCAGTAGTATATCGGACTACTACAATGAGCAGTTCTTC.

The chain joins TRBV30 to TRBJ1-1; D possibly corresponds to TRBD1 (5 bases). The germline V gene encodes CDR1 GTSNPN and CDR2 SVGIG (reference sequence). This CDR3 is built from 13 residues. V lost 3 bases to trimming and J lost 5 bases, with 13 bases between them. CDR3 sequence reads: CAWRPQGRTEAFF. In DNA form, the CDR3 reads TGTGCCTGGAGGCCCCAGGGAAGGACTGAAGCTTTCTTT.

This clone was recorded once. The J gene is TRBJ2-3, the V gene TRBV19, with 12 bases that match TRBD1. CDR1 LNHDA and CDR2 SQIVND come from the germline V gene (reference sequence). CDR3 length: 19 amino acids. After removal of 5 bases from V and 2 bases from J, the junction contained 14 bases not matched to a gene. The CDR3 region has the DNA TGTGCCAGTAGTGGATCCGGGACAGGGGGCCACCCTTCCACAGATACGCAGTATTTT. Its protein product is CASSGSGTGGHPSTDTQYF.

The J gene is TRBJ1-1, the V gene TRBV7-9; 11 bases are shared with TRBD1. CDR1 is SEHNR, CDR2 FQNEAQ, per germline (reference sequence). The CDR3 is made up of 16 amino acids. V gave up 5 bases and J gave up 0 bases; unmatched junction bases: 5. This CDR3 reads CASSPGTGGLNTEAFF. CDR3 DNA sequence: TGTGCCAGCAGCCCCGGGACAGGGGGTCTGAACACTGAAGCTTTCTTT.

The chain is built from TRBV5-1 and TRBJ2-5; D tentatively fits TRBD1 or TRBD2 (5 bases each). The germline V gene encodes CDR1 SGHRS and CDR2 YFSETQ. This CDR3 is built from 14 residues. The V end was cut by 0 bases, the J end by 6 bases, with 12 bases between. CDR3 DNA: TGCGCCAGCAGCTTGGTAGGGGACGAACAGACCCAGTACTTC. Translation: CASSLVGDEQTQYF. Based on the CDR3 plus reference TRBV5-1 and TRBJ2-5, the full variable domain is KAGVTQTPRYLIKTRGQQVTLSCSPISGHRSVSWYQQTPGQGLQFLFEYFSETQRNKGNFPGRFSGRQFSNSRSEMNVSTLELGDSALYLCASSLVGDEQTQYFGPGTRLLVL.

The chain employs TRBV30 and TRBJ1-1; the D gene is possibly TRBD1 (6 bases). The CDR3 spans 15 residues. Germline CDR1 GTSNPN, CDR2 SVGIG (reference sequence). Trimming stripped 6 bases from V and 0 bases from J, with 17 bases between. The CDR3 sequence: CACQPRGSMNTEAFF. For the CDR3, the DNA is TGTGCCTGCCAACCAAGGGGGTCCATGAACACTGAAGCTTTCTTT.

The chain employs TRBV14 and TRBJ2-3; no clear D. The CDR3 totals 16 residues. The germline V gene has CDR1 SGHDN and CDR2 FVKESK. Deletions cut 3 bases from V and 0 bases from J, with 13 bases between. The CDR3 DNA is TGTGCCAGCAGCCATCCAAACAACCCTAGCACAGATACGCAGTATTTT. Encoded protein: CASSHPNNPSTDTQYF. The variable domain in full, with the rest retrieved from reference TRBV14 and TRBJ2-3, is EAGVTQFPSHSVIEKGQTVTLRCDPISGHDNLYWYRRVMGKEIKFLLHFVKESKQDESGMPNNRFLAERTGGTYSTLKVQPAELEDSGVYFCASSHPNNPSTDTQYFGPGTRLTVL.

The CDR3 DNA follows: TGTGCCAGCAGCTTGGGGACAGGGCGTGAAAAACTGTTTTTT. As protein: CASSLGTGREKLFF. The chain uses TRBV11-2 and TRBJ1-4; 9 bases align to TRBD1. V was pared by 3 bases and J by 7 bases, with 3 bases of the junction left unmatched. This CDR3 is built from 14 residues. Germline V gives CDR1 SGHAT, CDR2 FQNNGV.

This chain links TRBV7-8 with TRBJ2-5; TRBD1 matches at 9 bases. Germline trimming cut 1 base from V and 4 bases from J; bases unmatched to any gene: 1. Germline V CDR1 and CDR2: SGHVS, FQNEAQ. The CDR3 consists of 14 residues. CDR3 amino acids: CASSLDRGLETQYF. The CDR3 region has the DNA TGTGCCAGCAGCTTAGACAGGGGGCTAGAGACCCAGTACTTC. Full variable domain (rest looked up from reference TRBV7-8 and TRBJ2-5): GAGVSQSPRYKVAKRGQDVALRCDPISGHVSLFWYQQALGQGPEFLTYFQNEAQLDKSGLPSDRFFAERPEGSVSTLKIQRTQQEDSAVYLCASSLDRGLETQYFGPGTRLLVL.